This TCR beta chain was retrieved from a study of T cells in tuberculosis. Measured with immunoSEQ multiplex PCR; TCRdb has only the in-frame clones, and not every one. The table lists 20,000 to 25,000 clones, about 97% of them singletons. CDR1 SGHDT and CDR2 YYEEEE come from the germline V gene. This CDR3 region has 15 residues. After removal of 2 bases from V and 4 bases from J, the junction contained 4 bases not matched to a gene. This clone was seen once. The sample taken for sequencing was PBMCs. This rearrangement joins TRBV5-6 to TRBJ2-1; TRBD1 matches 9 bases. This sequence originates from a donor between 10 and 35 years old with latent tuberculosis or without tuberculosis infection. CDR3 loop: CASSLGQGKYNEQFF. In nucleotides, the CDR3 is TGTGCCAGCAGCTTAGGACAGGGGAAATACAATGAGCAGTTCTTC.